This T cell receptor (beta chain) was identified in a study of human CD4 T cells and Enterobacteriaceae. Findings and limits, study-wide: Specific clonotypes appeared less expanded ex vivo than cross-reactive ones.

CDR3 size: 13 residues. Between the trimmed V and J ends, which lost 3 bases and 6 bases, there was a span of 12 bases. CDR1 SGHDT and CDR2 YYEEEE come from the germline V gene. The memory gate held CD4+ cells that were not CD45RA+CCR7+CD95- naive cells, over 98% pure. Positive selection with CD4 and CD14 microbeads isolated CD4+ T cells and monocytes. Before sorting, cells positive for CD8, CD14, CD16, CD56, CD19 or bright CD25 were removed. Turning to this clone: The antigen is not known.

Deep-level sequencing, detecting one cell in 200,000, covered ex vivo memory CD4+. Some clones are missing from TCRdb's copy, which holds only in-frame ones; the method was immunoSEQ multiplex PCR. Of about 25,000 clones listed, roughly 80% are singletons. This chain uses TRBV5-6 with TRBJ1-1; D uncertain. This TCR was sampled from a human donor in good health. Sequencing was done on a sample of memory CD4+ T cells from blood. The chain's CDR3 is CASSSLGIAEAFF. CDR3 bases: TGTGCCAGCAGCTCGTTAGGGATAGCTGAAGCTTTCTTT.